The T cell receptor (beta chain) described here comes from a study of cytotoxic CD8 clonotypes in ibrutinib-treated CLL (dated by TCRdb to the early 2020s). With respect to the entire study: The cohort had about a dozen relapsed/refractory and more than 14 treatment-naive patients; about 17 were IGHV unmutated. Cryopreserved peripheral blood mononuclear cells were collected at three points: before therapy, at response, and at either sustained remission or disease progression. On average, each sample had roughly 260,000 productive templates and approximately 100,000 productive rearrangements. Response samples were taken after a median of roughly a year on treatment, ranging from about 6 to 40 months. Of the approximately 86 people in the trial, roughly 27 had longitudinal samples available. Responses were partial in roughly 25 patients and complete in 2; after median approximately 69 months follow-up, about 15 stayed in remission and around 12 progressed. Patients were still on ibrutinib when every remission and progressive disease sample was collected. What the authors observed across the whole study: Sustained-remission and progressing patients did not have matched sampling times, and lymph node repertoires were not examined. At ibrutinib response clonality went up, during sustained remission it held steady, and at progression it dropped back toward baseline. Baseline clonality exceeded that of age-matched healthy donors and correlated strongly with circulating CD8+ T-cell counts. Public clonotypes were found to be uncommon and were observed to contract or remain stable during treatment; the increase in clonality was shown to reflect expansion of private clonotypes at ibrutinib response.

A distance of 12 bases separates the germline ends of V and J, which lose 2 bases and 4 bases respectively. The CDR3 measures 15 amino acids from cysteine to phenylalanine. Here the CDR3 DNA is all that survives: 45 bases in frame from base 1. The germline V gene (reference sequence) gives CDR1 as MNHEY and CDR2 as SMNVEV. This clone was found a few times. What antigen it recognizes has not been identified. Within one base of it there is no much larger clone, and no base qualities were kept. Each clonotype received, on average, around 9.6x coverage in deep resolution sequencing performed on a MiSeq, where the target depth lay between 1 in 1 million and 1 in 200,000 T cells. The immunoSEQ hsTCRB Kit was used to generate TCR beta libraries. In the paper's pipeline: The data were analyzed with ImmunoSEQ Analyzer and ImmunoSEQ Data Assistant, and V, D and J gene assignments followed IMGT definitions. Clonality, which ranges from 0 to 1, was calculated by subtracting the normalized Shannon entropy of productive rearrangement frequencies from one. Only overrepresented clonotypes making up at least 0.05% of each patient's repertoire were included in the public clonotype analysis. Thirteen age-matched healthy donor repertoires from immuneACCESS were used as controls for clonality. TCRdb's version of the immuneACCESS table is confined to in-frame rearrangements and falls short of the full clone set. An unresolved V gene accounts for under half of the shortfall where checked; the remainder is of unknown origin. V and J calls and clone size come straight from that table; D and trimming were deduced from the DNA. The sample table contains 150,000 to 250,000 clones; only one count was recorded for 72% of them. 13% of the sample is in the top ten clones.

The sample's time point label, decoded: around 2 years on ibrutinib. For TCR beta library preparation, about 2.1 micrograms of genomic DNA were extracted from the cryopreserved PBMCs. Longitudinal blood samples from CLL patients on ibrutinib monotherapy underwent high-throughput TCR beta sequencing. The patients were enrolled in a single-center, open-label phase 2 trial of ibrutinib monotherapy. The receptor chain draws on TRBV27 and TRBJ2-1; the D gene assignment is ambiguous. Material: PBMCs, obtained after 24 months of ibrutinib treatment. The receptor was derived from a human donor with chronic lymphocytic leukemia. The DNA reads as follows: TGTGCCAGCAGTTTAGGCAGCGCCCCGTACAATGAGCAGTTCTTC. Translated, this gives CASSLGSAPYNEQFF.